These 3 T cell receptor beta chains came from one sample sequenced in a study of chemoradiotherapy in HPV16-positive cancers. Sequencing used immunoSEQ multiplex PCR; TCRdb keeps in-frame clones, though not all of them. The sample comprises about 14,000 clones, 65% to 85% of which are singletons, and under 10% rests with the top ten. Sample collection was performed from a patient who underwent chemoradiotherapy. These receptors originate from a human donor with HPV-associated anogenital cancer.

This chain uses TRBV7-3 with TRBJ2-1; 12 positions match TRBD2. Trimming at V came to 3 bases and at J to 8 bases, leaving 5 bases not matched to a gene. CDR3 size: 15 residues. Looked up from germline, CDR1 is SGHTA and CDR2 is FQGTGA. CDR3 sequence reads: CASSLQTSGRYEQFF. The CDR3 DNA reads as TGTGCCAGCAGCTTGCAGACTAGCGGGAGATATGAGCAGTTCTTC.

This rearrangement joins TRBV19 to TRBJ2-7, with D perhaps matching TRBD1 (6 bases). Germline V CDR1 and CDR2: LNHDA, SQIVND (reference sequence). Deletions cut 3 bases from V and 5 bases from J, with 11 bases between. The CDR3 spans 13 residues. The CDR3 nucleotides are TGTGCCAGTAGTATCCAGGGGCCCCACGAGCAGTACTTC. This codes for CASSIQGPHEQYF.

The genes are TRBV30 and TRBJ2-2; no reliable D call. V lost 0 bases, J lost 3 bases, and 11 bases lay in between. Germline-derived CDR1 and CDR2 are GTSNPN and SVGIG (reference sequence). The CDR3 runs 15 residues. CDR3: CAWSVLVSDTGELFF. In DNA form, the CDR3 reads TGTGCCTGGAGTGTACTCGTCTCGGACACCGGGGAGCTGTTTTTT.